Following are 28 T cell receptor beta chains from one sample sequenced in a study of blood T cells in healthy people across ages. Combining a sample-barcoded 5' primer with a J-beta primer mix, a second PCR ran for 7 to 11 cycles. TCRdb itself ran the 5' RACE reads through MiXCR, one entry per CDR3 protein. The data show some 1 million distinct CDR3 sequences, with 45% seen just once and 18% held by the top ten. The sample consisted of blood. Source of these receptors: a woman aged 55-75 years in good health.

This chain links TRBV6-5 with TRBJ2-7, with TRBD1 matching 8 bases. V lost 11 bases and J lost 4; bases outside the gene matches: 10. The CDR3 is 13 residues long. Per the germline V gene, CDR1 is MNHEY and CDR2 is SVGAGI. CDR3 amino acids: CAASGRGRYEQYF. For the CDR3, the DNA is TGTGCCGCAAGTGGCAGGGGGCGTTACGAGCAGTACTTC.

The chain couples TRBV20-1 to TRBJ2-7; D call uncertain. Germline assignment: CDR1 DFQATT and CDR2 SNEGSKA (reference sequence). The CDR3 sequence is 12 residues long. The germline V and J ends were trimmed by 6 bases and 2 bases, with 11 bases remaining between them. CDR3 sequence: CSAAAAAYEQYF. CDR3 nucleotide sequence: TGCAGTGCGGCCGCGGCTGCCTACGAGCAGTACTTC.

This clonotype was detected only a few times. CDR3 region: CAIRAGTTYEQYF. The DNA of the CDR3 is TGTGCCATCAGAGCCGGGACAACCTACGAGCAGTACTTC. This chain links TRBV10-3 with TRBJ2-7; a weak D match, TRBD1 (6 bases). The germline V and J ends were trimmed by 6 bases and 2 bases, with 11 bases remaining between them. Germline lookup yields CDR1 ENHRY and CDR2 SYGVKD. The CDR3 totals 13 residues.

V is TRBV10-1 and J is TRBJ2-3; D is uncertain. CDR1 and CDR2 (germline): WNHNN, SYGVQD (reference sequence). V was pared by 2 bases and J by 2 bases, with 5 bases between. This CDR3 has 13 residues. The CDR3 DNA sequence: TGCGCCAGCAGTGAGCCCGACACAGATACGCAGTATTTT. This sequence encodes CASSEPDTDTQYF.

This clonotype has just a few counts. The chain is built from TRBV7-6 and TRBJ2-7, with 8 bases identical to TRBD1. The closer fit of TRBJ2-5 to the DNA end suggests the J call may be wrong. CDR1 is SGHVS and CDR2 is FNYEAQ in the germline V gene. The CDR3 is made up of 13 amino acids. CDR3 DNA sequence: TGTGCCAGCAGCTGCAACAGGGGGGAGACCCAGTACTTC. This encodes CASSCNRGETQYF.

The rearrangement links TRBV5-1 to TRBJ1-2; weak D call: TRBD1 (5 bases). The CDR3 is 16 amino acids. The V and J ends lost 4 bases and 4 bases respectively, with 20 bases between them. Germline V gene data show CDR1 as SGHRS and CDR2 as YFSETQ. This chain's CDR3 is CASSGADSRLVYGYTF. The CDR3 bases are TGCGCCAGCAGCGGGGCCGACAGTCGGCTGGTCTATGGCTACACCTTC.

A few counts support this clonotype. The DNA for the CDR3 is TGCGCCAGCAGCGGGGGAGCGGTCCTGGACGAGCAGTACTTC. Translating it yields CASSGGAVLDEQYF. This chain joins TRBV10-1 and TRBJ2-7; maybe TRBD2 (6 bases). The CDR3 is made up of 14 amino acids. V was pared by 6 bases and J by 5 bases, with 17 bases between. From germline, CDR1 is WNHNN and CDR2 SYGVQD (reference sequence).

The genes are TRBV7-8 and TRBJ2-4, with 7 positions matching TRBD2. The closer fit of TRBJ2-7 to the DNA end suggests the J call may be wrong. This CDR3 region has 19 residues. Germline V lookup: CDR1 SGHVS, CDR2 FQNEAQ. The CDR3 DNA follows: TGTGCCAGCAATCCTCGGCGTGGACTAGGTGGCAGAGGGCAATACGAGCAGTACTTC. This gives the protein CASNPRRGLGGRGQYEQYF.

The V call is TRBV12-3 or TRBV12-4, the J call TRBJ2-1; 7 bases agree with TRBD1. The CDR3 is 16 amino acids. Trimming took 6 bases from V and 0 from J; bases not matched to a gene: 8. The DNA for the CDR3 is TGTGCCAGCAGCGCGACAGGGCTAAGCTCCTACAATGAGCAGTTCTTC. It encodes CASSATGLSSYNEQFF.

To note about this clonotype: One end of the junction does not line up with germline, which may come from a read error. This sequence joins TRBV25-1 and TRBJ2-7; tentative D call: TRBD2 (5 bases). Germline V CDR1 and CDR2: MGHDK, SYGVNS. CDR3 length: 14 residues. The CDR3 DNA reads as TGTGCCTCACAAGACTACGTGCACAGCTACAAGCAGTACTTC. Its translation is CASQDYVHSYKQYF.

This clonotype was found a few times. The chain couples TRBV12-3 or TRBV12-4 to TRBJ2-3, with a weak D call TRBD2 (5 bases). The CDR3 is 15 residues long. Trimming cost V 2 bases and J 3 bases, with 12 bases left between them. CDR3 region: CASSLSGKRTDTQYF. Written as DNA, the CDR3 is TGTGCCAGCAGTTTAAGCGGAAAGAGAACAGATACGCAGTATTTT.

The chain couples TRBV7-9 to TRBJ2-1; maybe TRBD2 (6 bases). Germline CDR1 SEHNR, CDR2 FQNEAQ (reference sequence). This CDR3 spans 16 amino acids. The V end lost 4 bases, the J end lost 0 bases, and 13 bases lay between the germline ends. The CDR3, as DNA: TGTGCCAGCAGCTCGAGCCCGACTAGCTCCTACAATGAGCAGTTCTTC. Translation gives CASSSSPTSSYNEQFF.

This clonotype appeared a few times. CDR3 bases: TGCAGCGTTGAAGCTTGGACAGGGGGCGCGGTAAAGGATGGCTACACCTTC. Translated, it gives CSVEAWTGGAVKDGYTF. The chain is built from TRBV29-1 and TRBJ1-2; 11 nucleotides agree with TRBD1. The CDR3 has 17 residues. V trimming: 1 base; J trimming: 6 bases; junction bases outside the gene matches: 13. CDR1 and CDR2 (germline): SQVTM, ANQGSEA.

This clonotype was counted a few times. The V gene is TRBV7-9, the J gene TRBJ2-5; D ambiguous. V was shortened by 4 bases and J by 1 base, with 10 bases between the two germline ends. Germline V gene data show CDR1 as SEHNR and CDR2 as FQNEAQ (reference sequence). The CDR3 runs to 14 residues. The CDR3 loop is CASSSGGFQETQYF. CDR3 DNA sequence: TGTGCCAGCAGCTCCGGCGGATTCCAAGAGACCCAGTACTTC. The whole variable domain, remainder taken from reference TRBV7-9 and TRBJ2-5, is DTGVSQNPRHKITKRGQNVTFRCDPISEHNRLYWYRQTLGQGPEFLTYFQNEAQLEKSRLLSDRFSAERPKGSFSTLEIQRTEQGDSAMYLCASSSGGFQETQYFGPGTRLLVL.

The count of this clonotype is one. The V gene is TRBV9, the J gene TRBJ2-2, with TRBD2 matching over 15 bases. Germline V lookup: CDR1 SGDLS, CDR2 YYNGEE. This CDR3 spans 17 amino acids. J gave up 3 bases and V 3 bases, and 3 bases lay outside the gene matches. CDR3 sequence: CASSAGLAGGDTGELFF. The CDR3 bases are TGTGCCAGCAGCGCGGGACTAGCGGGAGGCGACACCGGGGAGCTGTTTTTT.

This clonotype has more than one count but fewer than ten. The chain is built from TRBV28 and TRBJ2-7; D is perhaps TRBD2 (5 bases). The CDR3 is 13 residues long. V was shortened by 5 bases and J by 3 bases, with 11 bases between the two germline ends. Germline loops: CDR1 MDHEN, CDR2 SYDVKM. Written as DNA, the CDR3 is TGTGCCAGCAGTCGTAGCGATGTCTACGAGCAGTACTTC. Translating gives CASSRSDVYEQYF.

This chain links TRBV20-1 with TRBJ2-3; either TRBD1 or TRBD2 may fit D (5 bases each). This CDR3 spans 15 amino acids. With 6 bases removed from V and 0 bases from J, the gap between germline ends came to 16 bases. Germline loops: CDR1 DFQATT, CDR2 SNEGSKA (reference sequence). Here the CDR3 DNA reads TGCAGTGCCTCCGCGGCTGGGGGAAGCACAGATACGCAGTATTTT. The encoded protein is CSASAAGGSTDTQYF.

This clonotype has a count of ten or more. The gene calls are TRBV18 and TRBJ2-3, with 7 bases that match TRBD2. Germline loops: CDR1 KGHSH, CDR2 LQKENI. The CDR3 is made up of 19 amino acids. The trim removed 4 bases at V and 0 bases at J, leaving 16 bases unmatched. CDR3 coding DNA: TGTGCCAGCTCACTTACTAAAACCGGGACTACCAGGAGCACAGATACGCAGTATTTT. Translation gives CASSLTKTGTTRSTDTQYF.

This chain links TRBV6-5 with TRBJ2-1; D is unresolved. The DNA end is more similar to TRBJ2-7, so the J call may be wrong. Germline assignment: CDR1 MNHEY and CDR2 SVGAGI. This CDR3 is built from 16 residues. The CDR3 DNA sequence: TGTGCCAGCAGTTACTCGGCGCCGAGCTCCTACAATGAGCAGTACTTC. Translation gives CASSYSAPSSYNEQYF.

This clonotype was counted a few times. The DNA of the CDR3 is TGTGCCAGCACGTTTACTGGGGCCAACGTCCTGACTTTC. Protein: CASTFTGANVLTF. The chain joins TRBV6-5 to TRBJ2-6, with unresolved D. This CDR3 spans 13 amino acids. CDR1 is MNHEY, CDR2 SVGAGI, per germline. Deletions cut 7 bases from V and 2 bases from J, with 6 bases between.

J is TRBJ2-7 and V is TRBV7-6; D ambiguous. This CDR3 region has 16 residues. The ends were cut back, 1 base at V and 3 bases at J, with 16 bases in the middle. Germline values: CDR1 SGHVS, CDR2 FNYEAQ. The CDR3 region is CASSLGPKLDHYEQYF. DNA for the CDR3: TGTGCCAGCAGCTTAGGCCCTAAACTCGACCACTACGAGCAGTACTTC.

The rearrangement uses TRBV11-1 and TRBJ2-7; TRBD2 aligns across 13 bases. The J call is in doubt because the DNA end fits TRBJ2-5 better. CDR3 size: 16 residues. CDR1 is SGHAT, CDR2 FQDESV, per germline (reference sequence). Written as DNA, the CDR3 is TGTGCCAGCAGCTTAGGACTAGCGGGAGGCAATGAGACCCAGTACTTC. It translates to CASSLGLAGGNETQYF.

This clonotype showed up just a few times. V is TRBV20-1 and J is TRBJ2-1; no reliable D call. This CDR3 comprises 14 residues. The V and J ends lost 3 bases and 0 bases respectively, with 9 bases between them. Germline loops: CDR1 DFQATT, CDR2 SNEGSKA (reference sequence). The CDR3 DNA reads as TGCAGTGCTAGTTTCGCGACCTCCTACAATGAGCAGTTCTTC. Residues: CSASFATSYNEQFF.

The gene calls are TRBV28 and TRBJ2-7; tentatively, D is TRBD1 (6 bases). The CDR3 has 16 amino acids. V shed 3 bases and J shed 1 base, with 16 bases lying between them. The germline CDR1 and CDR2 sequences are MDHEN and SYDVKM. Here the CDR3 DNA reads TGTGCCAGCAGTTTTGTCGCGGAGGACAGTTCCTACGAGCAGTACTTC. Encoded protein: CASSFVAEDSSYEQYF.

The genes are TRBV7-2 and TRBJ1-4; D is possibly TRBD1 (5 bases). Between the trimmed V and J ends, which lost 5 bases and 5 bases, there was a span of 15 bases. Germline V CDR1 and CDR2: SGHTA, FQGNSA. The CDR3 loop spans 15 amino acids. The DNA of the CDR3 is TGTGCCAGCAGCGCCCGGGGGGGTATCAATGAAAAACTGTTTTTT. Its protein is CASSARGGINEKLFF. Supplemented by reference TRBV7-2 and TRBJ1-4, the full variable domain reads GAGVSQSPSNKVTEKGKDVELRCDPISGHTALYWYRQSLGQGLEFLIYFQGNSAPDKSGLPSDRFSAERTGGSVSTLTIQRTQQEDSAVYLCASSARGGINEKLFFGSGTQLSVL.

The rearrangement links TRBV5-1 to TRBJ1-2, with TRBD1 identical over 7 bases. V shed 7 bases and J 0 bases; nucleotides not matched to a gene: 12. The CDR3 runs to 16 residues. Germline V gene lookup returns CDR1 SGHRS and CDR2 YFSETQ. CDR3 amino acids: CASGRDSKESNYGYTF. The CDR3 DNA is TGCGCCAGCGGACGGGACAGTAAGGAATCTAACTATGGCTACACCTTC.

The chain is built from TRBV9 and TRBJ2-1; 10 bases match TRBD2. The CDR3 loop spans 15 amino acids. The trim removed 1 base at V and 4 bases at J, leaving 2 bases unmatched. Germline V lookup: CDR1 SGDLS, CDR2 YYNGEE. CDR3 residues: CASSVSSGGYNEQFF. CDR3 in DNA: TGTGCCAGCAGCGTAAGTAGCGGGGGGTACAATGAGCAGTTCTTC.

The chain employs TRBV5-1 and TRBJ2-3, with 13 bases matching TRBD2. The CDR3 contains 15 residues. CDR1 is SGHRS, CDR2 YFSETQ, per germline. The trim removed 0 bases at V and 13 bases at J, leaving 8 bases unmatched. The CDR3 DNA is TGCGCCAGCAGCTTGGGACACGGCACTAGCGGGAGGGAGTATTTT. Translating gives CASSLGHGTSGREYF. The whole variable domain, remainder taken from reference TRBV5-1 and TRBJ2-3, is KAGVTQTPRYLIKTRGQQVTLSCSPISGHRSVSWYQQTPGQGLQFLFEYFSETQRNKGNFPGRFSGRQFSNSRSEMNVSTLELGDSALYLCASSLGHGTSGREYFGPGTRLTVL.